Given below is one T cell receptor beta chain in context. What it binds is unknown. Germline values: CDR1 SNHLY, CDR2 FYNNEI. The V segment lost 5 bases and the J segment 3 bases; nucleotides outside the gene matches: 4. There are 14 residues in the CDR3. The data were produced by immunoSEQ multiplex PCR, yet TCRdb's version contains in-frame clones alone and is incomplete. The table has roughly 150,000 clones, roughly 94% seen once; the top ten hold around 1%. The sample comes from a study of T cell responses to AZD1222 COVID-19 vaccine. Study-wide points: Donors, mostly white British, included more females; clonal diversity was possibly underestimated. Two doses of AZD1222 preceded a rise in Spike-specific TCR breadth and depth. Every sample of the repertoires postdated the peak T cell response. Targeting of unmutated variant regions was reportedly seen in nearly half of spike-specific TCRs.

The receptor was isolated from an adult who received the AZD1222 COVID-19 vaccine. This chain uses TRBV2 with TRBJ1-2; 9 positions agree with TRBD1. The source material was peripheral blood, sampled 28 days after the second AZD1222 dose. Here the CDR3 DNA reads TGTGCCAGCAGTATACAGGGGGCTGACTATGGCTACACCTTC. Translation: CASSIQGADYGYTF.